This T cell receptor beta chain is drawn from a study of cytomegalovirus exposure and HLA in healthy donors. Findings and caveats of the study: It was reported in a later analysis that an Asian-associated ancestry cluster showed fewer N-insertions than the 666-donor mean. Cytomegalovirus association was assigned to approximately 160 TCR beta chains. The authors later linked a missense DCLRE1C variant to TCR beta V- and J-gene trimming.

On this clone itself: Its antigen is still unknown.

Primers: 60 Vbeta forward and 13 Jbeta reverse. Produced via immunoSEQ multiplex PCR; TCRdb's table is partial and in-frame only. The sample holds 150,000 to 200,000 clones, about three quarters seen once. The CDR3 consists of 16 residues. After removal of 3 bases from V and 0 bases from J, the junction contained 2 bases not matched to a gene. Germline V gene lookup returns CDR1 SEHNR and CDR2 FQNEAQ (reference sequence). The specimen sequenced was PBMCs. This chain joins TRBV7-9 and TRBJ1-6, with 7 positions matching TRBD1. This clonotype originated in a woman between 35 and 50 years old in good health and CMV-seronegative. The CDR3, as DNA: TGTGCCAGCAGCTTTCGACAGGGCTCCTATAATTCACCCCTCCACTTT. This gives the protein CASSFRQGSYNSPLHF.